The 16 T cell receptor beta chains listed next were all sequenced from one sample in a study of T cell repertoires in aging, cancer and after chemotherapy. The template was genomic DNA from peripheral blood, not RNA. A mixed TRB-A/B primer pool amplified rearranged TRB by multiplex touch-down PCR. TCRdb re-analysed the multiplex PCR reads in MiXCR, keeping a single row per CDR3 protein. The repertoire has some 3,100 distinct CDR3 sequences, about 35% of them found once; the top ten carry 9.5% to 10%. Sequencing input: blood. The receptors derive from a human donor with a solid tumor.

For this clonotype: This clone may be a read error of a much larger clone one base away. Likely a read error: the CDR3 ends without its conserved phenylalanine or tryptophan. V is TRBV6-5 and J is TRBJ2-7, with D unclear. This CDR3 has 13 residues. Germline V gene lookup returns CDR1 MNHEY and CDR2 SVGAGI. V was clipped by 7 bases and J by 3 bases, with 13 bases between them. CDR3 in DNA: TGTGCCAGCACCTCGGACGTAAGCTACGAGCAGTACTCC. It translates to CASTSDVSYEQYS.

The chain combines TRBV20-1 with TRBJ2-7; 10 bases are a match to TRBD2. V lost 5 bases to trimming and J lost 0 bases; unmatched junction nucleotides: 7. This CDR3 region has 15 residues. CDR1 is DFQATT, CDR2 SNEGSKA, per germline (reference sequence). The CDR3, as DNA: TGCAGTGCTGATGGGTCTAGCGGGAGCTCCTACGAGCAGTACTTC. It encodes CSADGSSGSSYEQYF.

This clonotype has only a few counts. The chain uses TRBV5-4 and TRBJ2-5; TRBD2 matches 8 bases. This CDR3 is 16 amino acids long. CDR1 and CDR2 (germline): SGHNT, YYREEE (reference sequence). V lost 4 bases and J lost 2; bases outside the gene matches: 10. As DNA, the CDR3 is TGTGCCAGCAGCCCCCAACCGGGAGGGCGACAAGAGACCCAGTACTTC. Its translation: CASSPQPGGRQETQYF.

This clonotype is classed as medium-sized. The chain uses TRBV6-5 and TRBJ2-7; a possible D gene is TRBD1 (5 bases). This CDR3 is 13 amino acids long. Trimming took off 7 bases at V and 2 bases at J, with 12 bases between the two ends. Germline values: CDR1 MNHEY, CDR2 SVGAGI. The chain's CDR3 is CASKGQGTYEQYF. As DNA, the CDR3 is TGTGCCAGCAAAGGGCAGGGAACCTACGAGCAGTACTTC.

DNA for the CDR3: TGTGCCAGCAGCTCAGACCCAACAGGGGGCAGTGGCTACACCTTC. It is translated as CASSSDPTGGSGYTF. V and J are TRBV7-6 and TRBJ1-2; 9 nucleotides match TRBD1. V was clipped by 4 bases and J by 7 bases; unmatched bases: 10. From germline, CDR1 is SGHVS and CDR2 FNYEAQ. This CDR3 has 15 residues.

In the case of this clonotype: At one boundary the junction diverges from the germline segment, which might be a read error. The rearrangement joins TRBV19 to TRBJ2-7; D uncertain. The CDR3 consists of 14 residues. Looked up from germline, CDR1 is LNHDA and CDR2 is SQIVND (reference sequence). The CDR3 reads CASALSAYSYKQYF. The CDR3 DNA sequence: TGTGCCAGTGCCCTCAGCGCCTACTCCTACAAGCAGTACTTC.

The chain joins TRBV18 to TRBJ2-7; D is perhaps TRBD1 (5 bases). Per germline, CDR1 KGHSH and CDR2 LQKENI. Trimming shortened V by 2 bases and J by 2 bases, and 10 bases separated the two germline ends. This CDR3 has 14 amino acids. The CDR3 sequence: CASSPRQSTYEQYF. The CDR3 DNA is TGTGCCAGCTCACCAAGACAGAGTACCTACGAGCAGTACTTC.

In its sample, this clonotype was seen a few times. The gene calls are TRBV7-6 and TRBJ2-5; 10 nucleotides agree with TRBD2. Germline values: CDR1 SGHVS, CDR2 FNYEAQ. CDR3 length: 16 residues. V gave up 2 bases and J gave up 5 bases; unmatched junction bases: 8. Here the CDR3 DNA reads TGTGCCAGCAGCTTATCCAGCGGGGGGGCGCGGGAGACCCAGTACTTC. It codes for CASSLSSGGARETQYF. The full variable domain, with the rest looked up from reference TRBV7-6 and TRBJ2-5, is GAGVSQSPRYKVTKRGQDVALRCDPISGHVSLYWYRQALGQGPEFLTYFNYEAQQDKSGLPNDRFSAERPEGSISTLTIQRTEQRDSAMYRCASSLSSGGARETQYFGPGTRLLVL.

The V gene is TRBV5-1, the J gene TRBJ2-1, with D possibly TRBD1 on 5 matching bases. This CDR3 spans 14 amino acids. V was pared by 4 bases and J by 9 bases, with 17 bases between. From germline, CDR1 is SGHRS and CDR2 YFSETQ. The chain's CDR3 is CASSLESNQGEQFF. CDR3 DNA: TGCGCCAGCAGCCTCGAGTCTAATCAGGGTGAGCAGTTCTTC. Full variable domain (rest looked up from reference TRBV5-1 and TRBJ2-1): KAGVTQTPRYLIKTRGQQVTLSCSPISGHRSVSWYQQTPGQGLQFLFEYFSETQRNKGNFPGRFSGRQFSNSRSEMNVSTLELGDSALYLCASSLESNQGEQFFGPGTRLTVL.

The CDR3 region is CATSIGQDTGELFF. The CDR3 bases are TGTGCCACCAGCATAGGACAGGACACCGGGGAGCTGTTTTTT. V and J are TRBV15 and TRBJ2-2; TRBD1 matches 7 bases. Per germline, CDR1 LNHNV and CDR2 YYDKDF (reference sequence). There are 14 residues in the CDR3. The trim removed 4 bases at V and 3 bases at J, leaving 2 bases unmatched.

The V gene is TRBV19, the J gene TRBJ1-1; weak D call: TRBD1 (5 bases). The CDR3 runs to 15 residues. Trimming left V 6 bases short and J 4 bases short, with 18 bases between. Germline CDR1 is LNHDA and CDR2 is SQIVND (reference sequence). As DNA, the CDR3 is TGTGCCAGTAGATCGTTCTCAGGGAGGGCCACTGAAGCTTTCTTT. Protein product: CASRSFSGRATEAFF.

The V call is TRBV5-5, the J call TRBJ2-3; 9 bases fit TRBD2. V was pared by 4 bases and J by 4 bases, with 7 bases of the junction left unmatched. This CDR3 spans 15 amino acids. Germline CDR1 and CDR2: SGHKS and YYEKEE (reference sequence). CDR3 sequence reads: CASSRGGGAPDTQYF. The DNA for the CDR3 is TGTGCCAGCAGCCGGGGCGGGGGGGCCCCAGATACGCAGTATTTT.

The chain recombines TRBV20-1 with TRBJ2-3, with TRBD2 matching 13 bases. Germline V CDR1 and CDR2: DFQATT, SNEGSKA (reference sequence). The length of the CDR3 is 16 residues. After removal of 5 bases from V and 0 bases from J, the junction contained 5 bases not matched to a gene. The CDR3: CSADGTSGASTDTQYF. The CDR3 nucleotides read TGCAGTGCTGATGGGACTAGCGGGGCTAGCACAGATACGCAGTATTTT.

The gene calls are TRBV7-2 and TRBJ1-1; D unclear. This CDR3 has 15 amino acids. Germline V gene data show CDR1 as SGHTA and CDR2 as FQGNSA. The V gene lost 0 bases and the J gene lost 5 bases, with 13 bases spanning the gap. This CDR3 reads CASSLAGAARTEAFF. The CDR3 bases are TGTGCCAGCAGCTTAGCCGGAGCAGCTCGGACTGAAGCTTTCTTT. Looking up the rest from reference TRBV7-2 and TRBJ1-1 gives the full variable domain: GAGVSQSPSNKVTEKGKDVELRCDPISGHTALYWYRQSLGQGLEFLIYFQGNSAPDKSGLPSDRFSAERTGGSVSTLTIQRTQQEDSAVYLCASSLAGAARTEAFFGQGTRLTVV.

This clonotype qualifies as medium-sized (0.01 to 0.1%). The chain recombines TRBV6-5 with TRBJ2-5, with D perhaps TRBD2 (6 bases). V was shortened by 0 bases and J by 5 bases, with 10 bases between the two germline ends. Germline CDR1 and CDR2: MNHEY and SVGAGI. There are 14 residues in the CDR3. The CDR3 DNA reads as TGTGCCAGCAGTTACTCCCGGGACTCTGAGACCCAGTACTTC. It is translated as CASSYSRDSETQYF.

This clonotype appeared a few times. The chain couples TRBV15 to TRBJ2-1; the D gene is possibly TRBD2 (5 bases). The length of the CDR3 is 17 residues. Trimming pared 3 bases from V and 4 bases from J, leaving 19 bases between. From germline, CDR1 is LNHNV and CDR2 YYDKDF (reference sequence). The CDR3 DNA follows: TGTGCCACCAGCAGGGATTCAACCGGGGTTAGGTACAATGAGCAGTTCTTC. This sequence encodes CATSRDSTGVRYNEQFF.